This T cell receptor beta chain was observed in a study of blood T cells in healthy people across ages. The germline V and J ends were trimmed by 7 bases and 5 bases, with 17 bases remaining between them. This CDR3 comprises 13 residues. Germline V CDR1 and CDR2: SQVTM, ANQGSEA. Using a J-beta primer mix together with a sample-barcoded 5' primer, a second PCR was run for about 6 to 11 cycles. Template switching added a 12-random-nucleotide identifier to every cDNA molecule. TCRdb independently ran MiXCR on the 5' RACE reads; one entry per CDR3 protein. The sample yields 850,000 to 1,100,000 distinct CDR3 sequences, roughly two fifths seen once.

The sequence was obtained from a young man in good health. The sequenced sample was blood. The V and J genes are TRBV29-1 and TRBJ1-1, with TRBD1 as a possible D gene (6 bases). DNA for the CDR3: TGCAGCGCCGAGATGGGGGGCATAACTGAAGCTTTCTTT. It specifies CSAEMGGITEAFF.